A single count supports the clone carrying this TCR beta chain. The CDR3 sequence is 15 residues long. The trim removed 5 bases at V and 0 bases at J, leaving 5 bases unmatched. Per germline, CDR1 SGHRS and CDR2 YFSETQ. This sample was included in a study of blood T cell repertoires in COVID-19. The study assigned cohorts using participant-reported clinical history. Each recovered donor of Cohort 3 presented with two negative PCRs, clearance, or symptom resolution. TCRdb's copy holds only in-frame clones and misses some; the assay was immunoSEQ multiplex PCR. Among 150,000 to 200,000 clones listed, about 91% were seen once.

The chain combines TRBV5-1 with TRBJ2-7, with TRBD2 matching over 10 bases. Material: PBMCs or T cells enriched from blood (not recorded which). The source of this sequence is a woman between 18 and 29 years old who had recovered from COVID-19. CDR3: CASREGTSDSYEQYF. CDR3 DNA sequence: TGCGCCAGCAGAGAAGGGACTAGCGACTCCTACGAGCAGTACTTC.